The next 23 T cell receptor beta chains were all read from a single sample in a study of blood T cell repertoires in COVID-19. Sequencing used immunoSEQ multiplex PCR; TCRdb keeps in-frame clones, though not all of them. The data show about 190,000 clones, 84% seen once. Sequenced material: peripheral blood. The receptors here all came from a woman aged 70 to 79 with active or convalescent COVID-19.

In this sample, this clone is medium-sized. The rearrangement joins TRBV7-9 to TRBJ2-3; 10 bases line up with TRBD2. The J segment lost 4 bases and the V segment lost 3 bases, leaving 7 bases of the junction unmatched. CDR1 SEHNR and CDR2 FQNEAQ come from the germline V gene (reference sequence). This CDR3 region has 16 residues. For the CDR3, the DNA is TGTGCCAGCAGCTTCGGCCTAGCGGGAGCGGCAGATACGCAGTATTTT. Amino acid sequence: CASSFGLAGAADTQYF.

CDR3 DNA sequence: TGTGCCAGCAGTGTTTCGACTAGCGGGAGTAGGGGAGGCGGCACAGATACGCAGTATTTT. It is translated as CASSVSTSGSRGGGTDTQYF. The chain has TRBV6-1 and TRBJ2-3, with 12 nucleotides matching TRBD2. V dropped 4 bases and J dropped 1; count of bases not matched to a gene: 15. The CDR3 is 20 amino acids. Germline V CDR1 and CDR2: MNHNS, SASEGT.

J is TRBJ2-7 and V is TRBV2; 10 bases align to TRBD1. The CDR3 is 16 amino acids. Germline values: CDR1 SNHLY, CDR2 FYNNEI. J was trimmed by 5 bases and V by 6 bases; bases with no gene match: 13. CDR3 coding DNA: TGTGCCAGCAGCTCCTCTTCGGGACAGGGGTTTCACGAGCAGTACTTC. It specifies CASSSSSGQGFHEQYF.

The chain combines TRBV5-1 with TRBJ2-1; 9 bases are shared with TRBD1. Germline loops: CDR1 SGHRS, CDR2 YFSETQ. With V trimmed by 1 base and J by 7 bases, 6 bases remained unmatched. There are 15 residues in the CDR3. CDR3 sequence (DNA): TGCGCCAGCAGCTTGACGGGACAGGGATTGAATGAGCAGTTCTTC. Protein product: CASSLTGQGLNEQFF.

This clone was counted once. The CDR3 here is CASRQRGTAFNYGYTF. For the CDR3, the DNA is TGTGCCAGCAGACAGCGCGGGACAGCGTTTAACTATGGCTACACCTTC. The chain employs TRBV5-4 and TRBJ1-2; 7 nucleotides match TRBD1. Germline CDR1 and CDR2: SGHNT and YYREEE (reference sequence). The CDR3 has 16 residues. V was clipped by 5 bases and J by 1 base; unmatched bases: 11.

This sequence joins TRBV5-1 and TRBJ2-2; no clear D. Trimming left V 1 base short and J 0 bases short, with 13 bases between. The CDR3 contains 17 residues. Germline V gene sequence: CDR1 SGHRS, CDR2 YFSETQ. CDR3 sequence reads: CASSLSFDWPNTGELFF. In DNA, the CDR3 is TGCGCCAGCAGCTTGAGCTTTGACTGGCCGAACACCGGGGAGCTGTTTTTT.

This clone has only a few counts. The CDR3 bases are TGTGCCAGTAGTATTGGGGACAGGGGTTCCTATGGCTACACCTTC. Residues: CASSIGDRGSYGYTF. The V gene is TRBV19, the J gene TRBJ1-2; 10 nucleotides align to TRBD1. The CDR3 has 15 amino acids. The germline CDR1 and CDR2 sequences are LNHDA and SQIVND (reference sequence). J was trimmed by 4 bases and V by 3 bases; bases with no gene match: 5.

V and J are TRBV4-2 and TRBJ1-3; a weak D match, TRBD1 (6 bases). V lost 4 bases and J 4 bases, leaving 8 bases between the germline ends. Germline V gene data show CDR1 as LGHNA and CDR2 as YNFKEQ. This CDR3 comprises 13 residues. CDR3 loop: CASSRGQGNTIYF. In DNA form, the CDR3 reads TGTGCCAGCAGCCGTGGACAGGGAAACACCATATATTTT.

V is TRBV2 and J is TRBJ2-1; a weak D match, TRBD2 (6 bases). Trimming shortened V by 7 bases and J by 2 bases, and 9 bases separated the two germline ends. Germline-derived CDR1 and CDR2 are SNHLY and FYNNEI. CDR3 length: 13 residues. The CDR3 DNA reads as TGTGCCAGCAACGGGAGCCCCTACAATGAGCAGTTCTTC. Amino acids: CASNGSPYNEQFF.

V is TRBV28 and J is TRBJ1-2, with TRBD1 matching over 7 bases. J gave up 3 bases and V 5 bases, and 9 bases lay outside the gene matches. The CDR3 is 15 residues long. Germline V lookup: CDR1 MDHEN, CDR2 SYDVKM. This CDR3 reads CASSGPGGYDYGYTF. The CDR3 nucleotides are TGTGCCAGCAGTGGACCAGGGGGTTACGACTATGGCTACACCTTC.

The chain joins TRBV11-2 to TRBJ2-7, with D perhaps matching TRBD1 (6 bases). In germline, CDR1 is SGHAT, CDR2 FQNNGV. V lost 3 bases and J lost 4, with 22 bases in between. This CDR3 has 17 amino acids. CDR3 amino acids: CASSLMPATGLLYEQYF. Here the CDR3 DNA reads TGTGCCAGCAGCTTGATGCCCGCGACAGGCCTCTTGTACGAGCAGTACTTC.

The rearrangement links TRBV3-1 (or the pseudogene TRBV3-2) to TRBJ2-7, with 7 bases aligning to TRBD2. The CDR3 consists of 14 residues. V shed 1 base and J 2 bases; nucleotides not matched to a gene: 2. The V gene's germline CDR1 is LGHDT and CDR2 YNNKEL (reference sequence). This CDR3 reads CASSQGGGPYEQYF. The DNA for the CDR3 is TGTGCCAGCAGCCAAGGGGGGGGTCCCTACGAGCAGTACTTC.

This clone was picked up a small number of times. J is TRBJ2-3 and V is TRBV5-1; D is unclear. The CDR3 sequence is 13 residues long. V lost 5 bases and J 1 base, leaving 8 bases between the germline ends. Germline V gene lookup returns CDR1 SGHRS and CDR2 YFSETQ. In nucleotides, the CDR3 is TGCGCCAGCAGAGAACTTGGCACAGATACGCAGTATTTT. Encoded protein: CASRELGTDTQYF.

The V gene is TRBV30, the J gene TRBJ2-3; 9 bases are a match to TRBD2. The CDR3 spans 14 residues. Germline V gene sequence: CDR1 GTSNPN, CDR2 SVGIG (reference sequence). The V and J ends lost 4 bases and 5 bases, in that order; junction bases with no gene match: 7. In DNA, the CDR3 is TGTGCCTGGAAGTTAGCGGGAGTTAGAGATACGCAGTATTTT. Translation: CAWKLAGVRDTQYF.

V usage is TRBV12-5 and J usage is TRBJ1-5; weak D call: TRBD1 (6 bases). Trimming cost V 4 bases and J 0 bases, with 10 bases left between them. Germline loops: CDR1 LGHNT, CDR2 FRNRAP. The CDR3 sequence is 15 residues long. The CDR3 is CASGSGQLSNQPQHF. The CDR3 DNA follows: TGTGCTAGTGGTTCTGGACAGCTTAGCAATCAGCCCCAGCATTTT.

This clone was seen just once. The chain is built from TRBV5-1 and TRBJ2-7, with 9 bases lining up with TRBD1. This CDR3 comprises 15 residues. Germline V CDR1 and CDR2: SGHRS, YFSETQ. V shed 5 bases and J 4 bases; nucleotides not matched to a gene: 10. This chain's CDR3 is CASSTGTGIRYEQYF. CDR3 coding DNA: TGCGCCAGCAGTACCGGGACAGGGATACGGTACGAGCAGTACTTC.

This clone was seen more than once but under ten times. The junction shows a germline mismatch at one end, possibly a read error. This rearrangement joins TRBV3-1 (or the pseudogene TRBV3-2) to TRBJ1-2; D gene unclear. CDR1 is LGHDT, CDR2 YNNKEL, per germline (reference sequence). This CDR3 has 11 residues. The CDR3, as DNA: TGTGCCAGCGGGGAGGCAGCTTTTATTTCCTTC. It codes for CASGEAAFISF.

V gene TRBV4-1 combines with J gene TRBJ2-1, with 7 bases identical to TRBD1. This CDR3 is 15 amino acids long. After removal of 3 bases from V and 1 base from J, the junction contained 3 bases not matched to a gene. From germline, CDR1 is MGHRA and CDR2 YSYEKL. This chain's CDR3 is CASSQTGKSYNEQFF. The CDR3 nucleotides are TGCGCCAGCAGCCAGACAGGGAAGTCCTACAATGAGCAGTTCTTC.

This chain connects TRBV29-1 to TRBJ1-2; D call uncertain. Per the germline V gene, CDR1 is SQVTM and CDR2 is ANQGSEA. This CDR3 comprises 11 residues. V was clipped by 8 bases and J by 6 bases, with 13 bases between them. The CDR3 DNA reads TGCAGCCTAAACCTAGGCCATGGCTACACCTTC. Amino acids: CSLNLGHGYTF.

There are a few counts of this clone. The chain couples TRBV6-5 to TRBJ2-7; weak D call: TRBD1 (5 bases). The CDR3 length is 14 residues. Trimming removed 7 bases from V and 5 bases from J, with 18 bases in between. Germline loops: CDR1 MNHEY, CDR2 SVGAGI. For the CDR3, the DNA is TGTGCCAGCAAGGTCGGGTTACTCAGGGACGAGCAGTACTTC. Its translation is CASKVGLLRDEQYF.

This chain joins TRBV25-1 and TRBJ2-4; TRBD1 aligns across 7 bases. From germline, CDR1 is MGHDK and CDR2 SYGVNS. The CDR3 has 17 amino acids. The ends lost 2 bases at V and 3 bases at J; junction bases unmatched: 10. CDR3 residues: CASSEPGQAVGKNIQYF. In DNA form, the CDR3 reads TGTGCCAGCAGTGAACCAGGACAGGCGGTTGGCAAAAACATTCAGTACTTC.

The gene calls are TRBV6-6 and TRBJ2-1, with D possibly being TRBD2 (5 bases). The CDR3 runs 15 residues. Germline V gene data show CDR1 as MNHNY and CDR2 as SVGAGI (reference sequence). Deletions cut 6 bases from V and 5 bases from J, with 17 bases between. In DNA form, the CDR3 reads TGTGCCAGCAGCTCTATGGGGAGAAGGAACAATGAGCAGTTCTTC. Amino acids: CASSSMGRRNNEQFF.

Only one count was recorded for this clone. The chain carries TRBV19 and TRBJ2-5, with D possibly TRBD2 on 6 matching bases. The length of the CDR3 is 15 residues. V gave up 3 bases and J gave up 5 bases, with 16 bases separating them. Germline V gene sequence: CDR1 LNHDA, CDR2 SQIVND (reference sequence). The CDR3 reads CASSISGGMMETQYF. For the CDR3, the DNA is TGTGCCAGTAGTATCTCGGGCGGGATGATGGAGACCCAGTACTTC.